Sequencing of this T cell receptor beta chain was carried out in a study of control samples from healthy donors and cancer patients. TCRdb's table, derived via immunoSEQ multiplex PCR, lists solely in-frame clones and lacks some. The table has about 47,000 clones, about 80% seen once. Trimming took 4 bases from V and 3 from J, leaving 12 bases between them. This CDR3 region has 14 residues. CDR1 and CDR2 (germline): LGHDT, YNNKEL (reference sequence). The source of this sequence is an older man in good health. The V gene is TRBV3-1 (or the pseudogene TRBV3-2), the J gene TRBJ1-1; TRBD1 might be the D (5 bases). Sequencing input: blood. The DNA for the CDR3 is TGTGCCAGCAGCCTCGGACAAGGGGACACTGAAGCTTTCTTT. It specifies CASSLGQGDTEAFF.